This T cell receptor beta chain was obtained from a study of T cells in Graves' hyperthyroidism and ophthalmopathy. General study points: Peripheral blood also featured most of the thyroid clonotypes expanded above 0.001.

The source material, RNA transcripts, was used to amplify TCR beta CDR3 regions. RT-PCR in the first round (using the HTBI primer set) targeted the TCR CDR3. MiXCR was run by TCRdb on the multiplex PCR reads, yielding one entry per CDR3 protein. The data contain around 350,000 distinct CDR3 sequences, approximately 25% of them seen just once; the ten biggest clones take up roughly 80%. This clonotype was seen only a few times. Antigen unknown. In germline, CDR1 is SGHRS, CDR2 YFSETQ. CDR3 length equals 13 residues. V shed 4 bases, J shed 4 bases, and the junction held 1 base outside the gene matches. The sequenced sample was blood. The receptor's source is a man in his fifties with Graves' hyperthyroidism. V is TRBV5-1 and J is TRBJ2-3; 9 nucleotides line up with TRBD1. This CDR3 reads CASSTGGADTQYF. Written as DNA, the CDR3 is TGCGCCAGCAGCACAGGGGGCGCAGATACGCAGTATTTT. Drawing the rest from reference TRBV5-1 and TRBJ2-3, the complete variable domain is KAGVTQTPRYLIKTRGQQVTLSCSPISGHRSVSWYQQTPGQGLQFLFEYFSETQRNKGNFPGRFSGRQFSNSRSEMNVSTLELGDSALYLCASSTGGADTQYFGPGTRLTVL.